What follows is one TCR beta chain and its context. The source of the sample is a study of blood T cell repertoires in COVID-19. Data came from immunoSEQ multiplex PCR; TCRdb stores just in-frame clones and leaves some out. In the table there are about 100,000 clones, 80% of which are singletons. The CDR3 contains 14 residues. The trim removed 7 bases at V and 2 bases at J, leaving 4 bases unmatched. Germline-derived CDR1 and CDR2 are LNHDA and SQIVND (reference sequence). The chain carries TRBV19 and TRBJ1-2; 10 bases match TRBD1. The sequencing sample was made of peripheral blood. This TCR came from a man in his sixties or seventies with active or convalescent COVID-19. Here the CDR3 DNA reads TGTGCCAGTACCCTGGGACAGGGGAACTATGGCTACACCTTC. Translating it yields CASTLGQGNYGYTF.